This is a list of T cell receptor beta chains from one sample in a study of blood T cell repertoires in COVID-19. The assay was immunoSEQ multiplex PCR, and TCRdb's table has in-frame clones only and misses some. The sample lists around 25,000 clones, about 89% occurring once. Sequenced material: peripheral blood. The receptor set was obtained from a woman aged 70 to 79 with active COVID-19. Each CDR3 is given with its conserved first and last residue. Fields, in order: J gene, D gene, V gene, clone size, CDR3 protein, CDR3 DNA. The D gene is left open where the match is weak. Size is omitted from some rows. Given values are once, few, many or a class for expanded clones.

TRBJ2-2 | TRBD2 | TRBV7-6 | . | CASTPWEGPNTGELFF | TGTGCCAGCACCCCTTGGGAGGGACCGAACACCGGGGAGCTGTTTTTT
TRBJ2-7 | . | TRBV7-9 | . | CASSLVQGHEQYF | TGTGCCAGCAGCTTAGTACAGGGCCACGAGCAGTACTTC
TRBJ2-5 | TRBD1 | TRBV7-9 | . | CASSLDRGFQETQYF | TGTGCCAGCAGCTTGGACAGGGGCTTCCAAGAGACCCAGTACTTC
TRBJ2-7 | TRBD1 | TRBV19 | . | CASSIIGTGSYEQYF | TGTGCCAGTAGTATTATTGGGACAGGGTCCTACGAGCAGTACTTC
TRBJ2-7 | . | TRBV10-3 | . | CAIKGGDHSYEQYF | TGTGCCATCAAGGGGGGGGATCACTCCTACGAGCAGTACTTC
TRBJ1-1 | . | TRBV19 | . | CASSIASAGWAEAFF | TGTGCCAGTAGTATAGCCTCCGCAGGGTGGGCTGAAGCTTTCTTT
TRBJ1-2 | . | TRBV19 | . | CASSMQGFVDGYTF | TGTGCCAGTAGTATGCAGGGGTTCGTCGATGGCTACACCTTC
TRBJ2-3 | TRBD2 | TRBV7-9 | . | CASSLDGGAADTQYF | TGTGCCAGCAGCTTAGACGGGGGGGCCGCAGATACGCAGTATTTT
TRBJ2-3 | TRBD1 | TRBV7-3 | . | CASSLSGKGAGDTQYF | TGTGCCAGCAGCTTAAGTGGCAAGGGGGCGGGAGATACGCAGTATTTT
TRBJ2-7 | . | TRBV5-8 | . | CASSPRPTRVEQYF | TGTGCCAGCAGCCCGCGCCCTACTAGGGTCGAGCAGTACTTC
TRBJ1-1 | . | TRBV11-2 | . | CASSPGLYNTEAFF | TGTGCCAGCAGCCCCGGACTTTATAACACTGAAGCTTTCTTT
TRBJ2-7 | TRBD2 | TRBV5-5 | . | CASSLAGGPVYEQYF | TGTGCCAGCAGCTTAGCGGGGGGGCCGGTTTACGAGCAGTACTTC
TRBJ1-5 | . | TRBV12-3/TRBV12-4 | . | CASGQHNQPQHF | TGTGCCAGCGGACAGCACAATCAGCCCCAGCATTTT
TRBJ2-5 | TRBD2 | TRBV6-2/TRBV6-3 | . | CASSPWTSGYQETQYF | TGTGCCAGCAGTCCATGGACTAGCGGGTACCAAGAGACCCAGTACTTC
TRBJ2-3 | TRBD1 | TRBV7-3 | . | CASSSDRGFTDTQYF | TGTGCCAGCAGCTCAGACAGGGGATTCACAGATACGCAGTATTTT
TRBJ2-3 | . | TRBV5-4 | . | CASSLAATDTQYF | TGTGCCAGCAGCTTAGCAGCGACAGATACGCAGTATTTT
TRBJ1-6 | . | TRBV9 | . | CASSVGQDNSPLHF | TGTGCCAGCAGCGTAGGACAGGATAATTCACCCCTCCACTTT
TRBJ2-3 | . | TRBV3-1/TRBV3-2 | once | CASGHLFSTDTQYF | TGTGCCAGCGGACACCTCTTTAGCACAGATACGCAGTATTTT
TRBJ1-5 | . | TRBV6-2/TRBV6-3 | few | CASSYSGGNQPQHF | TGTGCCAGCAGTTACTCAGGGGGCAATCAGCCCCAGCATTTT
TRBJ2-7 | TRBD1 | TRBV7-9 | . | CASSLSGGLMDEQYF | TGTGCCAGCAGCCTCTCAGGGGGCCTCATGGACGAGCAGTACTTC
TRBJ2-2 | . | TRBV7-8 | few | CASSLGRATGELFF | TGTGCCAGCAGCTTAGGCAGGGCCACCGGGGAGCTGTTTTTT
TRBJ2-7 | . | TRBV9 | . | CASSVAGRDYEQYF | TGTGCCAGCAGCGTAGCAGGGCGGGACTACGAGCAGTACTTC
TRBJ1-1 | . | TRBV6-5 | . | CASTQGGEAFF | TGTGCCAGCACGCAAGGGGGTGAAGCTTTCTTT
TRBJ2-1 | TRBD2 | TRBV5-5 | . | CASSRTSGGRDEQFF | TGTGCCAGCAGCCGGACTAGCGGGGGGCGGGATGAGCAGTTCTTC
TRBJ1-4 | . | TRBV10-3 | . | CAISVTGRNEKLFF | TGTGCCATCAGTGTTACAGGCCGTAATGAAAAACTGTTTTTT
TRBJ2-7 | . | TRBV30 | . | CAWSVREDEQYF | TGTGCCTGGAGTGTACGAGAGGACGAGCAGTACTTC
TRBJ2-1 | TRBD2 | TRBV5-1 | . | CASSPTSGGANEQFF | TGCGCCAGCAGCCCGACTAGCGGGGGGGCCAATGAGCAGTTCTTC
TRBJ2-7 | TRBD1 | TRBV6-5 | . | CASSRQGVRNEQYF | TGTGCCAGCAGTCGACAGGGAGTAAGGAACGAGCAGTACTTC
TRBJ2-2 | . | TRBV7-9 | few | CASSLVRGIPNTGELFF | TGTGCCAGCAGCTTAGTCCGCGGAATTCCGAACACCGGGGAGCTGTTTTTT
TRBJ2-1 | . | TRBV6-2/TRBV6-3 | . | CASSFTGSSYNEQFF | TGTGCCAGCAGTTTCACTGGTAGCTCCTACAATGAGCAGTTCTTC
TRBJ2-3 | TRBD2 | TRBV6-5 | once | CASQRGGTDTQYF | TGTGCCAGCCAGCGGGGGGGCACAGATACGCAGTATTTT
TRBJ2-1 | . | TRBV7-2 | . | CASSLFHGGPRVEQFF | TGTGCCAGCAGCTTATTCCACGGGGGACCGAGGGTTGAGCAGTTCTTC
TRBJ1-4 | TRBD1 | TRBV7-9 | . | CASSLGTGDEKLFF | TGTGCCAGCAGCTTAGGGACAGGGGACGAAAAACTGTTTTTT
TRBJ2-5 | TRBD2 | TRBV5-1 | . | CASSSLAGGLETQYF | TGCGCCAGCAGCTCTCTAGCGGGGGGATTAGAGACCCAGTACTTC
TRBJ1-1 | . | TRBV19 | . | CASSIRGRSEAFF | TGTGCCAGTAGTATTAGAGGAAGGTCTGAAGCTTTCTTT
TRBJ2-6 | . | TRBV3-1/TRBV3-2 | . | CASSQLTGLLSGANVLTF | TGTGCCAGCAGCCAACTGACAGGATTACTCTCTGGGGCCAACGTCCTGACTTTC
TRBJ1-2 | TRBD1 | TRBV3-1/TRBV3-2 | . | CASSRNGQGPRYGYTF | TGTGCCAGCAGCCGAAACGGACAGGGACCACGATATGGCTACACCTTC
TRBJ2-5 | . | TRBV7-9 | . | CASSPLGLGETQYF | TGTGCCAGCAGCCCCTTGGGCTTGGGAGAGACCCAGTACTTC
TRBJ2-2 | . | TRBV25-1 | . | CASRMGGSESGELFF | TGTGCCAGCAGGATGGGGGGTTCGGAGTCCGGGGAGCTGTTTTTT